This TCR beta chain was recovered during a study of long-term antiretroviral therapy in people with HIV (dated by TCRdb to between 2022 and 2023). Turning to the overall study: Collection of the earliest samples took place about a decade ahead of the 2015 WHO recommendation for immediate ART, at a time when ART was typically delayed until CD4 counts fell. This retrospective serial study examined whether starting ART and sustained HIV suppression were associated with changes in the composition and diversity of the TRB repertoire in peripheral blood. A total of over 150 cryopreserved PBMC samples came from around 30 adults with confirmed HIV infection and were collected serially over a mean of roughly 6 years (range 1-12). Of the 30 participants with HIV, 10 to 11 were female. No cross-contamination during QIAcube processing was shown when test extractions of a monoclonal T-cell line were performed alongside fewer than 35 polyclonal samples.

Participants were included only if at least one PBMC sample before ART initiation and at least two post-ART samples were available. Every participant with HIV received treatment in the United States of America. Before DNA extraction, cryopreserved samples of roughly 0.85-11 million PBMC were thawed and then washed. At the time of the earliest PBMC sample for each participant with HIV, ages ranged from 23 to 54 years. PBMC samples were contributed by each participant from 1-4 timepoints before ART initiation and 2-8 timepoints after ART initiation, with a median of 7 samples. Serial HIV viral load, CD4+ T-cell count, ART history and demographic data were obtained for every participant. Genomic DNA was extracted from unsorted PBMC with a Qiagen kit on a QIAcube, with processing performed in batches of 12 samples. Overall study outcomes, separate from this receptor: Since PBMC availability was limited, sequencing covered only the TCR beta chain, with no alpha chain pairing. Inferences about post-ART repertoire changes are limited because no data were available on ART adherence, viral resistance or therapy changes. Compared with controls, HIV repertoires had narrower CDR3 length ranges, and the network structure pointed to an antigen-experienced repertoire that shifted only slightly toward naive after ART. Starting ART was linked to a significant rise in TRB diversity, yet even with long-term ART the diversity remained significantly lower than in transplant donor controls. The repertoire was dominated across all time points by expanded TRB clones identified before ART initiation, although this dominance was seen to fluctuate and to decrease in many PLHIV after ART. Because pre-ART samples had limited cell numbers, profiling was done on unsorted PBMC rather than on sorted CD4+ and CD8+ T cells. Samples dated from the mid-2000s to the late 2010s, and the ART regimens used may be less effective than current ones.

There are 16 amino acids in the CDR3, from cysteine to phenylalanine inclusive. The read is trimmed to its CDR3 DNA, 48 bases read in frame from base 1. CDR1 and CDR2 are read off the germline V gene as MGHDK and SYGVNS. The junction shows trimming of 2 bases on V and 0 bases on J, plus 10 bases between the germline ends. The immunoSEQ hsTCRB v3.0 assay was used at survey level resolution to sequence the TRB variable region. The target sequencing depth for TRB was roughly 35,000-55,000 T-cell genomes per sample. An Illumina MiSeq with a v3 150-cycle kit was used to sequence the pooled TRB libraries. Per the original workflow: Analysis of repertoires was carried out in R inside a reproducible Nextflow workflow spanning QC, data transformation and analysis. LymphoSeq2, an R package for exploring AIRR-Seq data, was used to implement the custom analyses. After excluding a handful of samples that yielded fewer than 5000 total TRB sequences, some 180 HIV repertoires remained for analysis. Among the 180 to 200 HIV repertoires that were kept, under 60 were collected before ART initiation and some 130 were collected after ART initiation. Repertoires were downsampled to 5000 TRB nucleotide sequences, and summary statistics were averaged over 100 downsampling iterations. The analysis kept only TRB sequences whose CDR3 regions were at least seven amino acids long. Diversity was measured with a Shannon entropy-derived clonality score and the Gini coefficient. In repertoire networks, the top 5000 CDR3 amino acid sequences were linked whenever an edit distance of one separated two sequences. For TRB CDR3 amino acid sequences, antigen specificity groups and MHC restriction were predicted with GLIPH2. To flag known associations with CMV, EBV, HIV or tissue antigens, CDR3 amino acid sequences were compared against VDJdb and McPAS-TCR. Pre-ART, post-ART and control groups were compared with Wilcoxon signed-rank tests and Holm-Bonferroni correction. TCRdb re-hosts the immuneACCESS table, in-frame sequences only. Its copies lack some clones; in the studies checked, an unresolved V gene accounts for under half of them, and the cause for the rest is not known. From that table come the V and J calls and clone size; the DNA was used to work out D and trimming. Present in this sample are some 25,000 clones, 80% to 90% of which were seen just once. The top ten hold around 5.3% of the sample.

Notes on this clone: Its antigen remains undetermined. Base qualities were left out, and no much larger clone turns up one base away.

The V gene is TRBV25-1 and the J gene is TRBJ1-4, with no reliable assignment of the D segment. The source of this sequence is a man younger than 40 with HIV. This material consisted of unsorted PBMCs, taken around 4.6 years after starting antiretroviral therapy. CDR3 sequence: CASSEATQATNEKLFF. The bases read TGTGCCAGCAGTGAAGCGACACAAGCAACTAATGAAAAACTGTTTTTT. Reference TRBV25-1 and TRBJ1-4 proteins supply the regions before and after the CDR3; the full variable domain is: EADIYQTPRYLVIGTGKKITLECSQTMGHDKMYWYQQDPGMELHLIHYSYGVNSTEKGDLSSESTVSRIRTEHFPLTLESARPSHTSQYLCASSEATQATNEKLFFGSGTQLSVL.